This TCR beta chain was documented in a study of shared clonotypes between healthy human individuals. CDR3 length: 14 amino acids. The germline V and J ends were trimmed by 7 bases and 5 bases, with 15 bases remaining between them. Germline V lookup: CDR1 LNHDA, CDR2 SQIVND (reference sequence). Adult donors, all healthy and HIV-negative, had no recent acute infections or vaccinations. Data came from immunoSEQ multiplex PCR; TCRdb stores just in-frame clones and leaves some out. The sample has about 1 million clones, approximately 70% seen once. The sequencing sample was made of memory CD4+ T cells sorted from blood. The subset was: CD45RA-negative fraction. This receptor was obtained from a young man in good health. The chain joins TRBV19 to TRBJ1-5; maybe TRBD1 (5 bases). The CDR3 loop reads CASTPGRGDQPQHF. The CDR3 coding sequence is TGTGCCAGTACCCCAGGGCGTGGGGATCAGCCCCAGCATTTT.